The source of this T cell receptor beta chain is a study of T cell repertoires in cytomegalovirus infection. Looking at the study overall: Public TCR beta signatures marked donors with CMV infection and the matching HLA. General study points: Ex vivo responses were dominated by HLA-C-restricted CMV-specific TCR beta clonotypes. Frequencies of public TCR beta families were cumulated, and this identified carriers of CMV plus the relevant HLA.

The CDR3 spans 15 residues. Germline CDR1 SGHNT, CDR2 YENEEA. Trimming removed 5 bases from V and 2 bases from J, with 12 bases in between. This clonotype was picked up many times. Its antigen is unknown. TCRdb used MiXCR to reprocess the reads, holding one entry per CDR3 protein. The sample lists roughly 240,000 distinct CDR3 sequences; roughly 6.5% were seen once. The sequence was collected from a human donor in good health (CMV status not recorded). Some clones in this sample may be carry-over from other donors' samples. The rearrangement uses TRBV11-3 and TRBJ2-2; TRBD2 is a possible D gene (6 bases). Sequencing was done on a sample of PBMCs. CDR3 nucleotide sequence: TGTGCCAGCAGCGTAGGGACTCTTAACACCGGGGAGCTGTTTTTT. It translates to CASSVGTLNTGELFF.